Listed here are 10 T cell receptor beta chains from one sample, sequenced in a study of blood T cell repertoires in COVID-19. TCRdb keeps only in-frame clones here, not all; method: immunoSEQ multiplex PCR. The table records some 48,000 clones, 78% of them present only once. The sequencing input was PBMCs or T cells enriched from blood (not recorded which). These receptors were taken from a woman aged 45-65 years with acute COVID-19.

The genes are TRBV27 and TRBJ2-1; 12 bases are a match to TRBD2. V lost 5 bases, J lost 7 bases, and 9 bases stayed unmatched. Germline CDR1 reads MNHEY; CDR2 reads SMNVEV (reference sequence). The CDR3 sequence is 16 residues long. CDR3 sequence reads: CASSQSLAGGRNEQFF. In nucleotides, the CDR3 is TGTGCCAGCAGTCAATCTCTAGCGGGGGGGCGAAATGAGCAGTTCTTC.

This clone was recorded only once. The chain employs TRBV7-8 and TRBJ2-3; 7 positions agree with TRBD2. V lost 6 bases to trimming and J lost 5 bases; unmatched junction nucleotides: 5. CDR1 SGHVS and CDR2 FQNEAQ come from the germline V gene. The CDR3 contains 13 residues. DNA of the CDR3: TGTGCCAGCAGTAAACTAGCGTTAGATACGCAGTATTTT. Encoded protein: CASSKLALDTQYF. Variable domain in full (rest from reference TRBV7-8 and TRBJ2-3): GAGVSQSPRYKVAKRGQDVALRCDPISGHVSLFWYQQALGQGPEFLTYFQNEAQLDKSGLPSDRFFAERPEGSVSTLKIQRTQQEDSAVYLCASSKLALDTQYFGPGTRLTVL.

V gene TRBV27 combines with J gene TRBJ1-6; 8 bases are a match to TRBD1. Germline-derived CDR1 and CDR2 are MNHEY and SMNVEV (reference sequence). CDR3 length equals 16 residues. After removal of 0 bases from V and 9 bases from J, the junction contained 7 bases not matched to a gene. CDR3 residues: CASSLSWTGYSSPLHF. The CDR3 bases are TGTGCCAGCAGTTTATCGTGGACAGGGTACAGTTCACCCCTCCACTTT.

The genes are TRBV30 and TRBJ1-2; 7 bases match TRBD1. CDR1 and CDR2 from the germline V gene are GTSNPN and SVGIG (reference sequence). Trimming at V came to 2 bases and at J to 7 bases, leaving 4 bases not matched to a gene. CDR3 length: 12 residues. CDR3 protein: CAWSTGARGYTF. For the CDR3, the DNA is TGTGCCTGGAGTACAGGGGCGCGTGGCTACACCTTC.

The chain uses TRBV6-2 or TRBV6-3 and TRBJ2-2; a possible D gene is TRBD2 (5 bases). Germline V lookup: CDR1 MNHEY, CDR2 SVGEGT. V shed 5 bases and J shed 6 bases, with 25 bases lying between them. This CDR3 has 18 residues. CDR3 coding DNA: TGTGCCAGCAGTCAACCAGAGTATCGGGATAGGGAAGCCGGGGAGCTGTTTTTT. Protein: CASSQPEYRDREAGELFF.

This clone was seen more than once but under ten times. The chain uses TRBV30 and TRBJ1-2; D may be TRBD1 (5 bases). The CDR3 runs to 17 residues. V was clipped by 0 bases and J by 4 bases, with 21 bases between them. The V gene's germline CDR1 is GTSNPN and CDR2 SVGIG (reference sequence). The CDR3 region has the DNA TGTGCCTGGAGTGTATTCCTCCAGGGCCTCAACCGCTATGGCTACACCTTC. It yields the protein CAWSVFLQGLNRYGYTF. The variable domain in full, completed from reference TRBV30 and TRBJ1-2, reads SQTIHQWPATLVQPVGSPLSLECTVEGTSNPNLYWYRQAAGRGLQLLFYSVGIGQISSEVPQNLSASRPQDRQFILSSKKLLLSDSGFYLCAWSVFLQGLNRYGYTFGSGTRLTVV.

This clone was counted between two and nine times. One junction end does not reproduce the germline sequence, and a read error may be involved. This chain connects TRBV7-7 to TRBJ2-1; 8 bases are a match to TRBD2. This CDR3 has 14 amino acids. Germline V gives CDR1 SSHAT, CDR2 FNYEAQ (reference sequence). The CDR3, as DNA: TGTGCTAGCAGCTTAACTAGCGGACACAATGAGCAGTTCTTC. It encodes CASSLTSGHNEQFF.

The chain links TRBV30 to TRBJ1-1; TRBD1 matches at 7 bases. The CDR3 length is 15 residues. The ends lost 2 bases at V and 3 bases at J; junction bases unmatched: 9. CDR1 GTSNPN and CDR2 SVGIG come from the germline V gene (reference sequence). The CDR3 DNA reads TGTGCCTGGAGTCCCCTCGGACAGGCGGACACTGAAGCTTTCTTT. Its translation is CAWSPLGQADTEAFF.

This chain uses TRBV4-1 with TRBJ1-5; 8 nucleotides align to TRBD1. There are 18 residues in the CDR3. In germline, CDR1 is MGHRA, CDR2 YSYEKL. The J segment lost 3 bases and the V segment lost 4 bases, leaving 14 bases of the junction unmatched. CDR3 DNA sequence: TGCGCCAGCAGCCCCGGGGACAGGAGTATCGGTGTCAATCAGCCCCAGCATTTT. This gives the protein CASSPGDRSIGVNQPQHF.

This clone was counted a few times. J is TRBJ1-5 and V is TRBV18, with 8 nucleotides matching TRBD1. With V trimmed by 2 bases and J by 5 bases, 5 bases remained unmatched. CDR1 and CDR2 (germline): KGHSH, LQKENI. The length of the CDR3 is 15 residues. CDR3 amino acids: CASSPRTGRDQPQHF. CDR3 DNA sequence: TGTGCCAGCTCACCAAGGACAGGGAGGGATCAGCCCCAGCATTTT.